These 5 T cell receptor beta chains share one sample of origin, sequenced in a study of Graves' ophthalmopathy and Graves' hyperthyroidism (dated by TCRdb to 2017 to 2018). Sequencing relied on an Illumina HiSeq 2000. For repertoire sequencing, the TCR beta CDR3 regions were amplified from RNA transcripts. The first round of RT-PCR was done with HTBI primers and the Qiagen OneStep RT-PCR kit, and was followed by a second round of multiplex PCR, then size selection and purification. TCRdb reprocessing: public reads trimmed at Q25 with fastp, clones called with MiXCR, in-frame beta chains kept. When rows share a CDR3 protein, they turn into one entry using the most common DNA and genes. Here the sample has 400,000 to 450,000 distinct CDR3 sequences; 20% to 25% occur a single time. Together, the top ten hold more than 2.5% of the sample. Sequencing was carried out using peripheral blood. The receptor set was obtained from a woman younger than 35 with stable Graves' hyperthyroidism. Donor details come from another sample of the same person, matched by shared clones.

Ten or more counts support this clonotype. The chain carries TRBV11-2 and TRBJ2-5; D possibly corresponds to TRBD2 (5 bases). CDR1 is SGHAT and CDR2 is FQNNGV in the germline V gene. The germline V and J ends were trimmed by 2 bases and 5 bases, with 15 bases remaining between them. The length of the CDR3 is 15 residues. CDR3: CASSLFRSSWETQYF. CDR3 coding DNA: TGTGCCAGCAGCTTATTTAGGTCTAGCTGGGAGACCCAGTACTTC.

As concerns this clonotype: A much bigger clone sits one base away, suggesting this may be a read error. The chain combines TRBV28 with TRBJ2-5, with no clear D. CDR3 length equals 11 residues. Germline-derived CDR1 and CDR2 are MDHEN and SYDVKM. V lost 10 bases and J 2 bases, leaving 8 bases between the germline ends. CDR3 region: CAISHQETQYF. CDR3 DNA sequence: TGTGCCATCAGCCATCAAGAGACCCAGTACTTC.

This clonotype was observed many times. This sequence joins TRBV6-1 and TRBJ2-5; no firm D call. The CDR3 is made up of 12 amino acids. Germline V CDR1 and CDR2: MNHNS, SASEGT. V was trimmed by 3 bases and J by 3 bases, leaving 5 bases between them. Here the CDR3 DNA reads TGTGCCAGCAGTGAGCTAGAAGAGACCCAGTACTTC. Translating gives CASSELEETQYF.

This clonotype was found many times. The chain uses TRBV12-3 or TRBV12-4 and TRBJ1-6; a weak D match, TRBD1 (6 bases). The V gene lost 3 bases and the J gene lost 6 bases, with 9 bases spanning the gap. The CDR3 has 14 residues. The CDR3 loop is CASSFGTPNSPLHF. The DNA for the CDR3 is TGTGCCAGCAGTTTCGGGACACCTAATTCACCCCTCCACTTT.

The chain has TRBV15 and TRBJ1-5; 7 bases agree with TRBD1. This CDR3 comprises 14 residues. Losses at the gene ends were 5 bases for V and 3 bases for J; bases not matched to a gene: 4. Germline V gives CDR1 LNHNV, CDR2 YYDKDF (reference sequence). CDR3 sequence: CATSFRGSNQPQHF. The CDR3 DNA is TGTGCCACCAGCTTCAGGGGGTCCAATCAGCCCCAGCATTTT.